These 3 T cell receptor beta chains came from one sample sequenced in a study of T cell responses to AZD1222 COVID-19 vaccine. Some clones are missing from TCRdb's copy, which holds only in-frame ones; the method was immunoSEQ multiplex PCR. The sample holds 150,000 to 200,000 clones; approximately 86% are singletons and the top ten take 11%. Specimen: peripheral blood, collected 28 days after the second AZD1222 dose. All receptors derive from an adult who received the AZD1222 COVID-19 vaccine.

The CDR3 spells CASSPAVGGYAGELFF. CDR3 in DNA: TGTGCCAGCAGCCCCGCCGTTGGGGGATACGCCGGGGAGCTGTTTTTT. The chain recombines TRBV9 with TRBJ2-2; either TRBD1 or TRBD2 may fit D (5 bases each). This CDR3 is 16 amino acids long. V dropped 4 bases and J dropped 6 bases, with 19 bases sitting between them. CDR1 and CDR2 (germline): SGDLS, YYNGEE.

The CDR3 sequence: CASSLGSGGAYEQYF. The CDR3 DNA is TGTGCCAGCAGCTTAGGTAGCGGGGGGGCCTACGAGCAGTACTTC. The chain employs TRBV13 and TRBJ2-7; 11 positions agree with TRBD2. Germline V gene data show CDR1 as PRHDT and CDR2 as FYEKMQ (reference sequence). The CDR3 extends over 15 amino acids. With 0 bases clipped from V and 2 bases from J, the junction kept 0 bases outside the gene matches. Using reference TRBV13 and TRBJ2-7 for the parts outside the CDR3, the full variable domain is AAGVIQSPRHLIKEKRETATLKCYPIPRHDTVYWYQQGPGQDPQFLISFYEKMQSDKGSIPDRFSAQQFSDYHSELNMSSLELGDSALYFCASSLGSGGAYEQYFGPGTRLTVT.

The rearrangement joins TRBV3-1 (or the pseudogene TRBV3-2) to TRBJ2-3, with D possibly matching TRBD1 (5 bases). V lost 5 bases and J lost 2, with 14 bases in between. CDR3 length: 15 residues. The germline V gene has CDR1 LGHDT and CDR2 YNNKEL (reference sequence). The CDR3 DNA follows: TGTGCCAGCAGCTTTCAGGGATCGTACACAGATACGCAGTATTTT. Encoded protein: CASSFQGSYTDTQYF.